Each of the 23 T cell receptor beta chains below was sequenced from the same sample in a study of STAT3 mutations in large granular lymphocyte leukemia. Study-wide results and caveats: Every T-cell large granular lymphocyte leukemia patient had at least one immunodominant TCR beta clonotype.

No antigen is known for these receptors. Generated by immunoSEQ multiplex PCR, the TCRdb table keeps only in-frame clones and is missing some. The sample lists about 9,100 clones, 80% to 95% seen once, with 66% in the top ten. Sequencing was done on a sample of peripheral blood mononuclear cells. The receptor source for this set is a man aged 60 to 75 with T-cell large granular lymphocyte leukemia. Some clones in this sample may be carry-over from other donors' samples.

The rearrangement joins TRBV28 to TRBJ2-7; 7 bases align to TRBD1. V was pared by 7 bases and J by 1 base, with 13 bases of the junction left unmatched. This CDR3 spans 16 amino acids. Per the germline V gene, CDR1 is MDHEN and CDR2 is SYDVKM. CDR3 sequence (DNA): TGTGCCAGCAATTTCGACAGGGCTAGGGGTTCCTACGAGCAGTACTTC. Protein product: CASNFDRARGSYEQYF.

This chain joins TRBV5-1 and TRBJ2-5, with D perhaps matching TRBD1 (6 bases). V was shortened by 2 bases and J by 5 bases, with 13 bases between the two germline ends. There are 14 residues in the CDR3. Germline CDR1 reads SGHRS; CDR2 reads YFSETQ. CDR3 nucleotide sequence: TGCGCCAGCAGCTTTGGGCCAGGGGAGGAGACCCAGTACTTC. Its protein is CASSFGPGEETQYF.

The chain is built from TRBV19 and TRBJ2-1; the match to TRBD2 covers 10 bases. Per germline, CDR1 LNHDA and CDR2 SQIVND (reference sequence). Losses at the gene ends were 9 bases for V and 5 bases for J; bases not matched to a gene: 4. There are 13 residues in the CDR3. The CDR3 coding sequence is TGTGCCAGCGGGACTAGCGTTGACAATGAGCAGTTCTTC. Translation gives CASGTSVDNEQFF.

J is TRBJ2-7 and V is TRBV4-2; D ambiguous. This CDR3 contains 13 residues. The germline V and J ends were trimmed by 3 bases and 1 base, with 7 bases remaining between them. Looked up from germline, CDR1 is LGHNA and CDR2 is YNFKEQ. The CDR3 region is CASSQPTSYEQYF. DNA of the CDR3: TGTGCCAGCAGCCAGCCCACATCCTACGAGCAGTACTTC.

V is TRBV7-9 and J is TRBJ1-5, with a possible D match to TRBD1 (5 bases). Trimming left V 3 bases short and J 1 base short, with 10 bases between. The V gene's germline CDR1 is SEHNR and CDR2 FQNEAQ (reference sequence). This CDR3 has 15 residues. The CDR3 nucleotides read TGTGCCAGCAGCTTGGGGGATGCGAGCAATCAGCCCCAGCATTTT. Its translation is CASSLGDASNQPQHF. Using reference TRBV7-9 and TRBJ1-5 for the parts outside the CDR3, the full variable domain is DTGVSQNPRHKITKRGQNVTFRCDPISEHNRLYWYRQTLGQGPEFLTYFQNEAQLEKSRLLSDRFSAERPKGSFSTLEIQRTEQGDSAMYLCASSLGDASNQPQHFGDGTRLSIL.

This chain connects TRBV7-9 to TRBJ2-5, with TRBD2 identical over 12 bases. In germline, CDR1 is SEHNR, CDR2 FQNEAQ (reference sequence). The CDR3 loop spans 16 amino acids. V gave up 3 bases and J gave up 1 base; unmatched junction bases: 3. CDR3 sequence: CASSFTSGRLQETQYF. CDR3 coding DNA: TGTGCCAGCAGCTTTACTAGCGGGAGGCTCCAAGAGACCCAGTACTTC.

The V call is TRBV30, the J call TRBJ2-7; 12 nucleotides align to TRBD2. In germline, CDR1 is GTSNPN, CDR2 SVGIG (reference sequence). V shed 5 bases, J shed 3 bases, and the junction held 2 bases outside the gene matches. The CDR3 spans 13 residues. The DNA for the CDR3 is TGTGCCTGGGGGACTAGCGGGTTCTACGAGCAGTACTTC. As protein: CAWGTSGFYEQYF.

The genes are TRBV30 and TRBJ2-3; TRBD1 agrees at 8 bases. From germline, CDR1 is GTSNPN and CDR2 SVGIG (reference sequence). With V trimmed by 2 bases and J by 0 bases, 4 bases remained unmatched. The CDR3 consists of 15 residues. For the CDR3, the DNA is TGTGCCTGGAGTATGACAGGGGTTAGCACAGATACGCAGTATTTT. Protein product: CAWSMTGVSTDTQYF.

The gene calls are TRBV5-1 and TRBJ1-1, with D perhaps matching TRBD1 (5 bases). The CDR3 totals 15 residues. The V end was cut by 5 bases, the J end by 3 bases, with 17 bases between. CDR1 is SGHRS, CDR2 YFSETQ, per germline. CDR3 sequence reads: CASSSWGGADTEAFF. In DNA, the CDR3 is TGCGCCAGCAGTAGCTGGGGCGGGGCGGACACTGAAGCTTTCTTT.

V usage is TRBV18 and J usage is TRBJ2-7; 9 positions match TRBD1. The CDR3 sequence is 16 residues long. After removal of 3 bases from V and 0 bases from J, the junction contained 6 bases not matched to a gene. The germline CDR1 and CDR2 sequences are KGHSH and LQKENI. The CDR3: CASSPYRDRVSYEQYF. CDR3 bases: TGTGCCAGCTCACCTTACCGGGACAGGGTCTCCTACGAGCAGTACTTC.

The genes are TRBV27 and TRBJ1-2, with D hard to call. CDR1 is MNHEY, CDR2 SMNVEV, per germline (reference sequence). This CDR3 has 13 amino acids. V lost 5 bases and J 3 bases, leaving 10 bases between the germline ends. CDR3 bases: TGTGCCAGCAGTCGGACGAATGACTATGGCTACACCTTC. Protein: CASSRTNDYGYTF.

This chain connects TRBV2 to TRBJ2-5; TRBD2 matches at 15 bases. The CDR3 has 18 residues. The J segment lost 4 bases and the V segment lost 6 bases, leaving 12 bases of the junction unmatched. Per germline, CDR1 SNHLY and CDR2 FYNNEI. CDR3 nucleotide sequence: TGTGCCAGCAGGGATCGGACTAGCGGGAGGGTAGGTTTAGAGACCCAGTACTTC. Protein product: CASRDRTSGRVGLETQYF.

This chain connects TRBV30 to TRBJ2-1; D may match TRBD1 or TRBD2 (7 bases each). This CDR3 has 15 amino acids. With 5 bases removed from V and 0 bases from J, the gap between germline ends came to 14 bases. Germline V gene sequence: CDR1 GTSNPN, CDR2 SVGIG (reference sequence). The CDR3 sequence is CAWAGGGGSYNEQFF. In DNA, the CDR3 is TGTGCCTGGGCAGGGGGAGGGGGCTCCTACAATGAGCAGTTCTTC.

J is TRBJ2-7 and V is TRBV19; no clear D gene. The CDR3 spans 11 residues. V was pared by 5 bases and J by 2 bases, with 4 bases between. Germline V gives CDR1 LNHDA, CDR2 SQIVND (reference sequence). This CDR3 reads CASSWAYEQYF. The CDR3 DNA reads TGTGCCAGTAGTTGGGCCTACGAGCAGTACTTC.

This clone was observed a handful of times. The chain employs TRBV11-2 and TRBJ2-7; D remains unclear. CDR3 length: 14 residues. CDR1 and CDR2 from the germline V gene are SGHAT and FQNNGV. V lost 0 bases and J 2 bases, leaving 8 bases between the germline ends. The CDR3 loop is CASSLDLLAYEQYF. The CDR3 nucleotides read TGTGCCAGCAGCTTAGATTTGCTAGCCTACGAGCAGTACTTC.

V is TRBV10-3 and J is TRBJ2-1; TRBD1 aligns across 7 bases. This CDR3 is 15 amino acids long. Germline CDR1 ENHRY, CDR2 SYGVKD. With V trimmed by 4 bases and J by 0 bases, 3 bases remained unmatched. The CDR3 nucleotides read TGTGCCATCAGTGCAGGGGACAGCTCCTACAATGAGCAGTTCTTC. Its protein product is CAISAGDSSYNEQFF.

Here the CDR3 DNA reads TGTGCCAGCAGTTCGTGGACAGGGGAAGCCTACGAGCAGTACTTC. Protein: CASSSWTGEAYEQYF. This chain joins TRBV27 and TRBJ2-7; 9 bases match TRBD1. The germline gives CDR1 MNHEY, CDR2 SMNVEV (reference sequence). Trimming cost V 4 bases and J 2 bases; bases outside gene matches: 6. The CDR3 consists of 15 residues.

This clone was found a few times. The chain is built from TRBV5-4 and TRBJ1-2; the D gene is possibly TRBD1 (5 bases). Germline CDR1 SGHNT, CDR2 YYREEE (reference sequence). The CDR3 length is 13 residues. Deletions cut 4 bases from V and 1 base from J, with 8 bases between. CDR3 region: CASSPDSNYGYTF. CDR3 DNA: TGTGCCAGCAGCCCCGACAGTAACTATGGCTACACCTTC.

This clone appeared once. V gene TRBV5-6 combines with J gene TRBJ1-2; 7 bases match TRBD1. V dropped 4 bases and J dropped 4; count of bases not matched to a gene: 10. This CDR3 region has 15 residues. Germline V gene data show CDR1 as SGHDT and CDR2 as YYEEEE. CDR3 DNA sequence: TGTGCCAGCAGCCAGGGAAGGGGGCGCAGCTATGGCTACACCTTC. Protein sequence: CASSQGRGRSYGYTF.

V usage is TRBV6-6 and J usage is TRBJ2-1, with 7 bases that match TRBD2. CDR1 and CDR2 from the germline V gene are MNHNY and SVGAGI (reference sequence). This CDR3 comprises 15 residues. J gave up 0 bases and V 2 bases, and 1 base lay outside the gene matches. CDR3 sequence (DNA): TGTGCCAGCAGTTACCTAGCGGCCTCCTACAATGAGCAGTTCTTC. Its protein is CASSYLAASYNEQFF.

CDR3 DNA: TGCGCCAGCAGCCCAGACAGGGGCAACACTGAAGCTTTCTTT. This encodes CASSPDRGNTEAFF. The chain has TRBV5-1 and TRBJ1-1, with 8 bases fitting TRBD1. Germline CDR1 and CDR2: SGHRS and YFSETQ. V shed 4 bases, J shed 2 bases, and the junction held 4 bases outside the gene matches. There are 14 residues in the CDR3.

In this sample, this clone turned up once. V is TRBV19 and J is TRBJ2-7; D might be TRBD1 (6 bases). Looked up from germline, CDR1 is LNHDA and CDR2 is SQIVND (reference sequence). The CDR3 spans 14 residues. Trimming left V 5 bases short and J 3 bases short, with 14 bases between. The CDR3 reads CASSWAGDDYEQYF. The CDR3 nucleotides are TGTGCCAGTAGTTGGGCAGGGGATGACTACGAGCAGTACTTC.

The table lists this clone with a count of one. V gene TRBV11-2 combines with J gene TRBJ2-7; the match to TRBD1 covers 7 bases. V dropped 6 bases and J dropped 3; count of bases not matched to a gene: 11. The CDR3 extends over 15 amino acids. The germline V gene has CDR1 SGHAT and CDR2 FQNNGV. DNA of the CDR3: TGTGCCAGCAGACCTGTGACAGGGCTAGGCTACGAGCAGTACTTC. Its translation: CASRPVTGLGYEQYF. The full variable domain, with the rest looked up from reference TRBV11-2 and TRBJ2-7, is EAGVAQSPRYKIIEKRQSVAFWCNPISGHATLYWYQQILGQGPKLLIQFQNNGVVDDSQLPKDRFSAERLKGVDSTLKIQPAKLEDSAVYLCASRPVTGLGYEQYFGPGTRLTVT.